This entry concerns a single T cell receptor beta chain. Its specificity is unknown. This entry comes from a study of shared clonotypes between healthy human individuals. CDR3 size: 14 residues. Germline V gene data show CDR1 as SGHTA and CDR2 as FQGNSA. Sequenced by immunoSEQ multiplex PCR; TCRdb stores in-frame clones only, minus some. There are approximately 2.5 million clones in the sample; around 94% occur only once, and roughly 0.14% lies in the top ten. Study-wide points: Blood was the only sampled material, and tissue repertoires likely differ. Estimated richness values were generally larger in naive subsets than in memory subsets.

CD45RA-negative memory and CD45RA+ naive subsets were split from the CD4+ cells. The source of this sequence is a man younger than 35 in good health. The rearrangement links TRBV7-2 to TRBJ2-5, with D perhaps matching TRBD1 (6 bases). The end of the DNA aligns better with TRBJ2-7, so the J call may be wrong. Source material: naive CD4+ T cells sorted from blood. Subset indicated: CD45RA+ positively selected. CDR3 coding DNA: TGTGCCAGCACCTTGGGGCAGGGGAGCTACGAGCAGTACTTC. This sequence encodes CASTLGQGSYEQYF.